Detailed here is one T cell receptor (beta chain). Assay: immunoSEQ multiplex PCR; the TCRdb copy retains only in-frame clones and omits some. The sample lists roughly 500,000 clones; roughly three quarters were seen once. This sample is part of a study of shared clonotypes between healthy human individuals. Sequenced material: PBMCs. The sequence was obtained from a woman aged 35 to 49 in good health. Some clones in this sample may be carry-over from other donors' samples.

Here the CDR3 reads CASSLESGHDYGYTF. CDR3 bases: TGTGCCAGCAGCTTGGAGTCAGGGCATGACTATGGCTACACCTTC. This chain links TRBV5-4 with TRBJ1-2; tentative D call: TRBD1 (5 bases). The CDR3 loop spans 15 amino acids. The germline CDR1 and CDR2 sequences are SGHNT and YYREEE (reference sequence). V was clipped by 0 bases and J by 3 bases, with 12 bases between them.